The clone carrying this TCR beta chain was recorded many times. Its matching antigen is unknown. For the second PCR, which ran for about 7 to 11 cycles, a sample-barcoded 5' primer and a J-beta primer mix were used. TCRdb re-derived calls from the 5' RACE reads in MiXCR, one entry per CDR3 protein. The table lists under 850,000 distinct CDR3 sequences, under 40% of them singletons. This specimen comes from a study of blood T cells in healthy people across ages. Overall study findings and caveats: Correlation between TCR beta diversity and naive T cell percentage was strong.

CDR1 and CDR2 (germline): SQVTM, ANQGSEA. The CDR3 runs 15 residues. The ends were cut back, 7 bases at V and 3 bases at J, with 20 bases in the middle. This chain connects TRBV29-1 to TRBJ2-3, with a weak D call TRBD2 (6 bases). Sequencing was done on a sample of blood. The source is a man younger than 35 in good health. CDR3 protein: CSADEEGRGTDTQYF. CDR3 coding DNA: TGCAGCGCCGACGAGGAGGGAAGAGGAACAGATACGCAGTATTTT.